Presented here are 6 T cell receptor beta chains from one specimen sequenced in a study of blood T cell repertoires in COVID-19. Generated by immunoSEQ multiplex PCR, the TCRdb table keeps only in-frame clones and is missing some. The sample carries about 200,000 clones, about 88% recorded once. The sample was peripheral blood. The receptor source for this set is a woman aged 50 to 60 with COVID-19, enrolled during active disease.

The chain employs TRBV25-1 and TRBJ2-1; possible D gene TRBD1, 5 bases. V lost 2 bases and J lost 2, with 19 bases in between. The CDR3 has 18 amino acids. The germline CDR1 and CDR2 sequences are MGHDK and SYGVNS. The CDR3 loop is CASSEAPSAGHPYNEQFF. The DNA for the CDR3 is TGTGCCAGCAGTGAAGCCCCCTCCGCAGGACACCCCTACAATGAGCAGTTCTTC.

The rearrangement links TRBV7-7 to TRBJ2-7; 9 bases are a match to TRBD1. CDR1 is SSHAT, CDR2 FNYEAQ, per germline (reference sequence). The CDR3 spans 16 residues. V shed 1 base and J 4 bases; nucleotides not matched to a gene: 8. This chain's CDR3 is CASSLGTWDRAYEQYF. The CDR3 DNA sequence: TGTGCCAGCAGCTTAGGTACCTGGGACAGGGCGTACGAGCAGTACTTC.

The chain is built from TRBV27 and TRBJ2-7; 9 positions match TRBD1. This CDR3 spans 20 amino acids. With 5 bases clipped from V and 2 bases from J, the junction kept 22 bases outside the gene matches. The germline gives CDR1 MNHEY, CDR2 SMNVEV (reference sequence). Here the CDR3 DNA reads TGTGCCAGCAGTGTAGCCTGGGACAGGGATCTTGGGGGGTCTACCTACGAGCAGTACTTC. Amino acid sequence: CASSVAWDRDLGGSTYEQYF.

The CDR3 DNA sequence: TGTGCCGCAGGGGGCACAAGCGGGGGGGCAAACACGCAGTATTTT. It codes for CAAGGTSGGANTQYF. V usage is TRBV10-3 and J usage is TRBJ2-3; TRBD2 aligns across 10 bases. Germline values: CDR1 ENHRY, CDR2 SYGVKD. The CDR3 loop spans 15 amino acids. V was pared by 11 bases and J by 9 bases, with 17 bases of the junction left unmatched.

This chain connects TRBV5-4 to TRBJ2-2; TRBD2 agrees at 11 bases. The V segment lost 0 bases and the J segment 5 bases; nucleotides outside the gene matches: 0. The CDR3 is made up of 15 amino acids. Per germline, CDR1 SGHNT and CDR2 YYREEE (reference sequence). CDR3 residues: CASSLGLAGTGELFF. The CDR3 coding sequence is TGTGCCAGCAGCTTGGGACTAGCGGGGACCGGGGAGCTGTTTTTT. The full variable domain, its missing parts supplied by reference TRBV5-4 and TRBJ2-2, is ETGVTQSPTHLIKTRGQQVTLRCSSQSGHNTVSWYQQALGQGPQFIFQYYREEENGRGNFPPRFSGLQFPNYSSELNVNALELDDSALYLCASSLGLAGTGELFFGEGSRLTVL.

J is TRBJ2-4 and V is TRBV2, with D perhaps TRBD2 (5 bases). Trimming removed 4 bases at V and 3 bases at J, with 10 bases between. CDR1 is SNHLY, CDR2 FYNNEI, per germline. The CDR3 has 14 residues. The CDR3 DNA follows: TGTGCCAGCAGTGGAAGGGAGAGCAAAAACATTCAGTACTTC. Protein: CASSGRESKNIQYF.